The 17 T cell receptor beta chains below come from one sample, sequenced in a study of identical twins. TCRdb ran MiXCR on the 5' RACE reads and lists one entry per CDR3 protein. Of hundreds of thousands of distinct CDR3 sequences in the sample, approximately 24% were seen once. These same data were also listed under a study on T cells expressing NK-cell markers.

Input material: CD4+ T cells sorted from blood. The receptor source for this set is a woman aged 18-35 years in good health.

The chain combines TRBV4-2 with TRBJ2-1; 12 nucleotides line up with TRBD2. CDR3 size: 17 residues. In germline, CDR1 is LGHNA, CDR2 YNFKEQ. The V segment lost 4 bases and the J segment 1 base; nucleotides outside the gene matches: 5. The CDR3 sequence: CASSLAGTSGSYNEQFF. As DNA, the CDR3 is TGTGCCAGCAGCCTCGCTGGGACTAGCGGGTCCTACAATGAGCAGTTCTTC.

The CDR3: CASSLIGGLDQPQHF. The CDR3 bases are TGTGCCAGCAGCTTGATTGGGGGTCTGGATCAGCCCCAGCATTTT. The V and J genes are TRBV5-5 and TRBJ1-5; TRBD1 might be the D (5 bases). The CDR3 runs 15 residues. In germline, CDR1 is SGHKS, CDR2 YYEKEE (reference sequence). V shed 1 base and J shed 5 bases, with 13 bases lying between them.

In its sample, this clonotype was seen a few times. This chain links TRBV23-1 with TRBJ2-7; 10 positions match TRBD2. TRBV23-1 is assigned to the ORF class and has an uncertain function. V lost 7 bases to trimming and J lost 3 bases; unmatched junction nucleotides: 9. The CDR3 length is 15 residues. The CDR3 DNA reads as TGCGCCAGCACCTCGATAGCGGGAGGACGCTACGAGCAGTACTTC. This gives the protein CASTSIAGGRYEQYF.

This clonotype was seen only a few times. This chain uses TRBV12-3 or TRBV12-4 with TRBJ1-1; 8 bases agree with TRBD1. The CDR3 spans 16 residues. Trimming cost V 4 bases and J 3 bases; bases outside gene matches: 10. Written as DNA, the CDR3 is TGTGCCAGCAGTTATACTCACAGGGGGAAATACACTGAAGCTTTCTTT. Translating it yields CASSYTHRGKYTEAFF.

The chain carries TRBV25-1 and TRBJ2-2, with D possibly TRBD2 on 5 matching bases. The CDR3 is 16 amino acids. V dropped 2 bases and J dropped 1 base, with 11 bases sitting between them. The germline V gene has CDR1 MGHDK and CDR2 SYGVNS. The CDR3, as DNA: TGTGCCAGCAGTGAAATTGGACTCTTGAACACCGGGGAGCTGTTTTTT. Amino acid sequence: CASSEIGLLNTGELFF.

The V gene is TRBV20-1, the J gene TRBJ2-7; D is unclear. With 5 bases removed from V and 7 bases from J, the gap between germline ends came to 15 bases. The CDR3 has 12 residues. Germline CDR1 DFQATT, CDR2 SNEGSKA (reference sequence). The CDR3 region is CSAPLNGLEQYF. The CDR3 DNA reads TGCAGTGCTCCACTTAACGGGCTGGAGCAGTACTTC.

The chain recombines TRBV7-9 with TRBJ1-1, with D perhaps TRBD1 (5 bases). The germline V gene has CDR1 SEHNR and CDR2 FQNEAQ (reference sequence). There are 15 residues in the CDR3. V was trimmed by 5 bases and J by 0 bases, leaving 13 bases between them. The chain's CDR3 is CASSPGRGMNTEAFF. CDR3 nucleotide sequence: TGTGCCAGCAGCCCAGGGAGGGGAATGAACACTGAAGCTTTCTTT.

The CDR3 DNA sequence: TGTGCCAGCTCACCACCGGGACAGGCTAACTATGGCTACACCTTC. Residues: CASSPPGQANYGYTF. V usage is TRBV18 and J usage is TRBJ1-2, with TRBD1 matching over 8 bases. This CDR3 spans 15 amino acids. The J segment lost 0 bases and the V segment lost 0 bases, leaving 0 bases of the junction unmatched. Germline-derived CDR1 and CDR2 are KGHSH and LQKENI.

The V and J genes are TRBV2 and TRBJ2-5; TRBD1 aligns across 8 bases. V lost 6 bases, J lost 0 bases, and 12 bases stayed unmatched. Germline V gene sequence: CDR1 SNHLY, CDR2 FYNNEI. CDR3 length equals 17 residues. In DNA, the CDR3 is TGTGCCAGCAGCCGTGCGCAGGGGGCACCCAACCAAGAGACCCAGTACTTC. Its protein product is CASSRAQGAPNQETQYF.

The J gene is TRBJ2-1, the V gene TRBV5-1; 9 bases are a match to TRBD1. The V segment lost 2 bases and the J segment 4 bases; nucleotides outside the gene matches: 10. The length of the CDR3 is 17 residues. The germline V gene encodes CDR1 SGHRS and CDR2 YFSETQ. This chain's CDR3 is CASSFRIGTGSYNEQFF. CDR3 coding DNA: TGCGCCAGCAGCTTTAGGATTGGGACAGGGTCGTACAATGAGCAGTTCTTC.

The chain links TRBV7-2 to TRBJ2-3, with 7 bases aligning to TRBD2. From germline, CDR1 is SGHTA and CDR2 FQGNSA. V was pared by 2 bases and J by 5 bases, with 7 bases of the junction left unmatched. This CDR3 is 15 amino acids long. CDR3 sequence: CASSLLSGRKDTQYF. Here the CDR3 DNA reads TGTGCCAGCAGCTTACTCTCCGGGAGGAAAGATACGCAGTATTTT.

The chain recombines TRBV20-1 with TRBJ2-3; D unresolved. Germline CDR1 and CDR2: DFQATT and SNEGSKA (reference sequence). V was trimmed by 5 bases and J by 4 bases, leaving 10 bases between them. The CDR3 covers 12 residues. The CDR3 loop is CSAPDPADTQYF. In DNA, the CDR3 is TGCAGTGCTCCAGATCCAGCAGATACGCAGTATTTT.

In this sample, this clonotype turned up a few times. The rearrangement uses TRBV2 and TRBJ1-4; D perhaps matches TRBD1 (6 bases). Germline CDR1 is SNHLY and CDR2 is FYNNEI. The CDR3 has 14 amino acids. Trimming removed 8 bases from V and 3 bases from J, with 13 bases in between. The CDR3 region is CASSEGVANEKLFF. As DNA, the CDR3 is TGTGCCAGCTCGGAGGGGGTGGCTAATGAAAAACTGTTTTTT.

This clonotype was detected a few times. CDR3 coding DNA: TGTGCCAGCGGGGGACTGACCTACAATGAGCAGTTCTTC. Translating it yields CASGGLTYNEQFF. The chain has TRBV7-2 and TRBJ2-1; weak D call: TRBD2 (6 bases). The CDR3 totals 13 residues. Trimming took 8 bases from V and 2 from J, leaving 10 bases between them. Germline V gene sequence: CDR1 SGHTA, CDR2 FQGNSA.

J is TRBJ2-3 and V is TRBV4-3; D gene ambiguous. Germline lookup yields CDR1 LGHNA and CDR2 YSLEER. Trimming shortened V by 3 bases and J by 2 bases, and 9 bases separated the two germline ends. The CDR3 loop spans 14 amino acids. The CDR3 loop is CASSQDQDTDTQYF. CDR3 sequence (DNA): TGCGCCAGCAGCCAGGATCAGGACACAGATACGCAGTATTTT.

This clonotype was picked up many times. The chain uses TRBV12-3 or TRBV12-4 and TRBJ2-7, with 7 positions matching TRBD2. This CDR3 contains 14 residues. V lost 3 bases, J lost 6 bases, and 8 bases stayed unmatched. CDR3 bases: TGTGCCAGCAGTTTCCGACTAGCTCTAGGCGAGCAGTACTTC. This encodes CASSFRLALGEQYF.

This chain connects TRBV5-1 to TRBJ2-7, with D perhaps assigned TRBD1 or TRBD2 (5 bases each). The CDR3 sequence is 14 residues long. V shed 7 bases and J shed 0 bases, with 14 bases lying between them. The germline CDR1 and CDR2 sequences are SGHRS and YFSETQ. The CDR3 DNA reads as TGCGCCAGCTTTCGGGACGGTAGCTCCTACGAGCAGTACTTC. This codes for CASFRDGSSYEQYF.